The rows below give T cell receptor beta chains drawn from one sample of a study of OX40 agonist ivuxolimab in advanced cancers. Only in-frame clones appear in the TCRdb table, and some are missing; sequencing was by immunoSEQ multiplex PCR. The table records tens of thousands of clones, around 89% of them present only once. Sample: CD4+ or CD8+ T cells sorted from blood, taken in a trial of the OX40 agonist ivuxolimab. The receptors were sampled from an adult with an advanced solid tumor such as melanoma, head and neck, liver or kidney cancer. CDR3s include the opening cysteine and the closing phenylalanine or tryptophan. A D gene is named only where the DNA matches it firmly. Rows may omit the clone size; those that give it use once, few, many or a size class.

d_call	v_call	j_call	clone_size	cdr3_aa	cdr3_nt
NA	TRBV5-4	TRBJ2-1	NA	CASSLLNEQFF	TGTGCCAGCAGCCTCCTAAATGAGCAGTTCTTC
TRBD1	TRBV2	TRBJ2-2	few	CASSGGQGAYTGELFF	TGTGCCAGCAGTGGGGGACAGGGGGCTTACACCGGGGAGCTGTTTTTT
NA	TRBV2	TRBJ2-3	NA	CASSLKDTQYF	TGTGCCAGCAGCCTCAAAGATACGCAGTATTTT
NA	TRBV6-1	TRBJ2-7	NA	CATSSGAYEQYF	TGTGCCACCAGTTCCGGGGCCTACGAGCAGTACTTC
NA	TRBV29-1	TRBJ1-2	few	CSVYRDAEGGYTF	TGCAGCGTTTACCGGGACGCGGAGGGTGGCTACACCTTC
NA	TRBV7-2	TRBJ2-6	NA	CASSLSHFSGANVLTF	TGTGCCAGCAGCTTAAGCCACTTCTCTGGGGCCAACGTCCTGACTTTC
NA	TRBV18	TRBJ2-2	once	CASSRQTQIGTGELFF	TGTGCCAGCTCTCGACAGACGCAAATTGGCACCGGGGAGCTGTTTTTT
NA	TRBV11-2	TRBJ1-3	NA	CASSGEEGLYSGNTIYF	TGTGCCAGCAGCGGTGAGGAAGGTCTATACTCTGGAAACACCATATATTTT
NA	TRBV2	TRBJ2-7	once	CASTGHYEQYF	TGTGCCAGCACCGGACACTACGAGCAGTACTTC
NA	TRBV18	TRBJ1-1	NA	CASSPLAQGSGMNTEAFF	TGTGCCAGCTCACCATTGGCACAGGGTTCAGGGATGAACACTGAAGCTTTCTTT
NA	TRBV19	TRBJ2-1	NA	CASSEIQALNYNEQFF	TGTGCCAGTAGTGAAATACAGGCCCTAAACTACAATGAGCAGTTCTTC
TRBD1	TRBV5-8	TRBJ2-5	NA	CASSLGQGETQYF	TGTGCCAGCAGCTTGGGACAGGGGGAGACCCAGTACTTC
NA	TRBV7-8	TRBJ2-3	NA	CASSPPLREGADTQYF	TGTGCCAGCAGCCCACCTTTGCGGGAAGGGGCAGATACGCAGTATTTT
NA	TRBV6-5	TRBJ2-3	NA	CASRNGGDTQYF	TGTGCCAGCAGAAATGGCGGGGATACGCAGTATTTT
NA	TRBV6-1	TRBJ1-6	NA	CASFAVGSPLHF	TGTGCCAGCTTCGCCGTAGGGTCACCCCTCCACTTT
TRBD1	TRBV9	TRBJ2-7	NA	CASSRDSSYEQYF	TGTGCCAGCAGCCGGGACAGCTCCTACGAGCAGTACTTC
TRBD1	TRBV10-2	TRBJ2-3	NA	CASSEVGQPEDTQYF	TGCGCCAGCAGTGAAGTGGGACAGCCGGAAGATACGCAGTATTTT
NA	TRBV5-6	TRBJ1-4	NA	CASSLGAGLNEKLFF	TGTGCCAGCAGCTTAGGAGCAGGTCTTAATGAAAAACTGTTTTTT
NA	TRBV5-1	TRBJ1-2	NA	CASSLNLPGGYGYTF	TGCGCCAGCAGCCTGAACCTCCCCGGTGGGTATGGCTACACCTTC
NA	TRBV15	TRBJ1-1	NA	CATSRLGEAFF	TGCGCCACCAGCAGGCTGGGTGAAGCTTTCTTT
TRBD2	TRBV2	TRBJ2-2	NA	CASSLAGGNTGELFF	TGTGCCAGCAGCCTAGCGGGAGGGAACACCGGGGAGCTGTTTTTT
TRBD2	TRBV10-2	TRBJ2-2	few	CASSKTRPGLAANTGELFF	TGCGCCAGTTCAAAAACCCGGCCGGGACTAGCGGCGAACACCGGGGAGCTGTTTTTT
NA	TRBV19	TRBJ1-1	NA	CASRTGENTEAFF	TGTGCCAGTAGGACAGGAGAGAACACTGAAGCTTTCTTT
NA	TRBV13	TRBJ2-2	NA	CASSSGQRGTGELFF	TGTGCCAGCAGCTCAGGACAACGGGGCACCGGGGAGCTGTTTTTT
TRBD1	TRBV2	TRBJ2-7	NA	CASSDTGDRLNEQYF	TGTGCCAGCAGTGATACAGGGGACCGACTAAACGAGCAGTACTTC
NA	TRBV7-6	TRBJ1-1	NA	CASSSGGGTEAFF	TGTGCCAGCAGCTCCGGGGGGGGGACTGAAGCTTTCTTT
NA	TRBV30	TRBJ2-7	NA	CAWSVGGGLSYEQYF	TGTGCCTGGAGTGTAGGAGGTGGCCTCTCCTACGAGCAGTACTTC
NA	TRBV6-6	TRBJ2-7	NA	CASKRAELYEQYF	TGTGCCAGCAAGAGGGCGGAGCTCTACGAGCAGTACTTC
NA	TRBV18	TRBJ2-7	few	CASSPLGQGGSYEQYF	TGTGCCAGCTCACCCTTGGGGCAGGGGGGCTCCTACGAGCAGTACTTC
NA	TRBV5-1	TRBJ2-5	NA	CASSLHGIGEETQYF	TGCGCCAGCAGCTTGCACGGCATTGGGGAGGAGACCCAGTACTTC
TRBD1	TRBV10-3	TRBJ2-7	NA	CAISDPPPSSGGYEQYF	TGTGCCATCAGTGACCCTCCTCCTTCGTCAGGGGGCTACGAGCAGTACTTC
TRBD1	TRBV28	TRBJ1-2	NA	CASSWGTGGFYGYTF	TGTGCCAGCAGTTGGGGGACAGGGGGCTTCTATGGCTACACCTTC
NA	TRBV2	TRBJ2-7	once	CASRGTVGRYAEQYF	TGTGCCAGCAGGGGGACAGTCGGGAGGTACGCCGAGCAGTACTTC
NA	TRBV4-1	TRBJ2-7	NA	CASSQDVPYEQYF	TGCGCCAGCAGCCAAGACGTGCCTTACGAGCAGTACTTC
NA	TRBV7-3	TRBJ2-3	once	CASSLLGAVRGTDTQYF	TGTGCCAGCAGCTTGCTTGGAGCGGTGAGGGGCACAGATACGCAGTATTTT
NA	TRBV11-3	TRBJ2-7	NA	CASSLGARFNEQYF	TGTGCCAGCAGCTTAGGGGCGCGGTTCAACGAGCAGTACTTC
TRBD1	TRBV5-4	TRBJ2-7	NA	CASSRDSYEQYF	TGTGCCAGCAGCCGGGACAGCTACGAGCAGTACTTC
NA	TRBV19	TRBJ2-1	NA	CASSIDGSWGRDEQFF	TGTGCCAGTAGTATAGACGGCTCGTGGGGTCGGGATGAGCAGTTCTTC
NA	TRBV5-1	TRBJ1-5	NA	CASSLEGMGNQPQHF	TGCGCCAGCAGCTTGGAGGGGATGGGCAATCAGCCCCAGCATTTT
NA	TRBV2	TRBJ2-2	NA	CASDLNTGELFF	TGTGCCAGCGACCTGAACACCGGGGAGCTGTTTTTT
NA	TRBV2	TRBJ2-1	NA	CASSQKGNEQFF	TGTGCCAGCAGCCAAAAAGGGAATGAGCAGTTCTTC
NA	TRBV7-3	TRBJ2-2	NA	CASSLTHPTGELFF	TGTGCCAGCAGCTTAACACACCCCACCGGGGAGCTGTTTTTT
NA	TRBV6-1	TRBJ2-1	once	CASSPLGAVNEQFF	TGTGCCAGCAGTCCACTCGGGGCTGTCAATGAGCAGTTCTTC
TRBD2	TRBV5-6	TRBJ2-7	NA	CASKGLAGDEQYF	TGTGCCAGCAAAGGACTAGCGGGAGACGAGCAGTACTTC
TRBD2	TRBV5-1	TRBJ2-3	NA	CASTPGLASDTQYF	TGCGCCAGCACACCGGGACTAGCATCCGATACGCAGTATTTT
TRBD2	TRBV28	TRBJ2-3	NA	CASSLHPSGRARTDTQYF	TGTGCCAGCAGTTTACATCCTAGCGGGAGGGCCCGCACAGATACGCAGTATTTT
NA	TRBV11-2	TRBJ2-5	NA	CASSPQGFETQYF	TGTGCCAGCAGCCCACAGGGATTCGAGACCCAGTACTTC
TRBD2	TRBV7-2	TRBJ2-5	NA	CASSPSISGRKTQYF	TGTGCCAGCAGTCCCTCTATCAGCGGGAGGAAGACCCAGTACTTC
NA	TRBV19	TRBJ2-3	NA	CASSLARGFGTDTQYF	TGTGCCAGTAGTCTCGCCAGGGGATTCGGCACAGATACGCAGTATTTT
NA	TRBV2	TRBJ2-7	NA	CASGKSYEQYF	TGTGCCAGCGGAAAGTCCTACGAGCAGTACTTC
TRBD2	TRBV7-3	TRBJ2-3	once	CASSSTSGKGTDTQYF	TGTGCCAGCAGCTCTACTAGCGGGAAGGGCACAGATACGCAGTATTTT
TRBD1	TRBV5-4	TRBJ2-7	NA	CASSPTQGNNYEQYF	TGTGCCAGCAGCCCCACACAGGGGAATAACTACGAGCAGTACTTC
NA	TRBV5-1	TRBJ2-3	NA	CASSLVPDTQYF	TGCGCCAGCAGCTTGGTTCCAGATACGCAGTATTTT
TRBD2	TRBV19	TRBJ2-7	NA	CASSTGLAGPVYF	TGTGCCAGTAGTACCGGACTAGCGGGACCGGTGTACTTC
TRBD2	TRBV4-2	TRBJ2-5	NA	CASRRTSGSVETQYF	TGTGCCAGCAGGCGGACTAGCGGGAGTGTGGAGACCCAGTACTTC
NA	TRBV5-1	TRBJ2-5	NA	CASSLPEIETQYF	TGCGCCAGCAGCTTGCCGGAGATCGAGACCCAGTACTTC
TRBD1	TRBV27	TRBJ2-7	NA	CASSLTPGTGTYEQYF	TGTGCCAGCAGTTTGACCCCCGGGACAGGAACCTACGAGCAGTACTTC
NA	TRBV15	TRBJ2-2	few	CATSRGGVGPNTGELFF	TGTGCCACCAGCAGAGGGGGGGTCGGTCCTAACACCGGGGAGCTGTTTTTT
TRBD1	TRBV19	TRBJ1-4	NA	CASSLRGREEKLFF	TGTGCCAGTAGTCTCAGGGGGCGCGAAGAAAAACTGTTTTTT
TRBD2	TRBV4-1	TRBJ2-7	NA	CASSSLAGGGYEQYF	TGCGCCAGCAGCAGCTTAGCGGGAGGTGGTTACGAGCAGTACTTC